This T cell receptor (beta chain) is drawn from a study of T cell changes during pregnancy in multiple sclerosis. The V gene's germline CDR1 is ENHRY and CDR2 SYGVKD. The CDR3 runs to 17 residues. The V and J ends lost 0 bases and 1 base respectively, with 16 bases between them. Some clones are missing from TCRdb's copy, which holds only in-frame ones; the method was immunoSEQ multiplex PCR. The table records 75,000 to 95,000 clones, around 93% of them present only once. The TCR originated in a female donor in good health, enrolled as a control in a pregnancy study. Sample: peripheral blood, taken in the first trimester of pregnancy. The rearrangement uses TRBV10-3 and TRBJ2-7, with D possibly being TRBD2 (6 bases). The CDR3, as DNA: TGTGCCATCAGTGAGTCGAGGGAGGCCCAGGGATCCTACGAGCAGTACTTC. Encoded protein: CAISESREAQGSYEQYF.